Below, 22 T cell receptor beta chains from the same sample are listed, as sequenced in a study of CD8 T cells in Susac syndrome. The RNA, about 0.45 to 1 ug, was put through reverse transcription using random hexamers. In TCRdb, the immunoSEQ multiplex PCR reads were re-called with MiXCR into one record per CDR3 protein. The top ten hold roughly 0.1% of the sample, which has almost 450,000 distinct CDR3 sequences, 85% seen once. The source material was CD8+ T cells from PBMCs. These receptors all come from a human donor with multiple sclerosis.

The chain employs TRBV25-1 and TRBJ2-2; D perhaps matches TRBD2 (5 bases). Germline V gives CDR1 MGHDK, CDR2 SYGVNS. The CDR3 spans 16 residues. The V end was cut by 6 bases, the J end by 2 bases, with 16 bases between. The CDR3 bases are TGTGCCAGCAGCCCCCCTTTTCGGGAAAACACCGGGGAGCTGTTTTTT. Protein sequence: CASSPPFRENTGELFF.

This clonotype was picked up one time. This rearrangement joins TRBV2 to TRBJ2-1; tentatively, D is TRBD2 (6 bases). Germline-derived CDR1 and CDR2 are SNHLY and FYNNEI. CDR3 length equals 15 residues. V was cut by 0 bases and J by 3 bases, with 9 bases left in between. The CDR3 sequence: CASSEAGSGYNEQFF. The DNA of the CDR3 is TGTGCCAGCAGTGAAGCTGGTAGCGGCTACAATGAGCAGTTCTTC. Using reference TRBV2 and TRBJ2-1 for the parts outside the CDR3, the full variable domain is EPEVTQTPSHQVTQMGQEVILRCVPISNHLYFYWYRQILGQKVEFLVSFYNNEISEKSEIFDDQFSVERPDGSNFTLKIRSTKLEDSAMYFCASSEAGSGYNEQFFGPGTRLTVL.

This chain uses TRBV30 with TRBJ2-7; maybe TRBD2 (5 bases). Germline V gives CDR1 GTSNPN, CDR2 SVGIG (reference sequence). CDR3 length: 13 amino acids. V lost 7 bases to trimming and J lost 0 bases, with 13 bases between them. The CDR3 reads CASNRGSSYEQYF. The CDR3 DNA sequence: TGTGCCTCCAACCGGGGAAGCTCCTACGAGCAGTACTTC.

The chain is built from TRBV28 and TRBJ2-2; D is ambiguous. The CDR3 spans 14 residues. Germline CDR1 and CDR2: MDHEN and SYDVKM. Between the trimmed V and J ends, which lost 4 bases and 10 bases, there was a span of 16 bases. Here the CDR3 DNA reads TGTGCCAGCAGTTACCTGGCCCCTGATCTGGAGCTGTTTTTT. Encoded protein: CASSYLAPDLELFF.

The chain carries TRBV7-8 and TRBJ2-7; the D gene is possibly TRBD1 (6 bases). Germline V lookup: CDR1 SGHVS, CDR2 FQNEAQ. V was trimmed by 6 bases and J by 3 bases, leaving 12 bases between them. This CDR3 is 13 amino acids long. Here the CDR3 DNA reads TGTGCCAGCAGTGCTACAGGGAACTACGAGCAGTACTTC. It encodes CASSATGNYEQYF.

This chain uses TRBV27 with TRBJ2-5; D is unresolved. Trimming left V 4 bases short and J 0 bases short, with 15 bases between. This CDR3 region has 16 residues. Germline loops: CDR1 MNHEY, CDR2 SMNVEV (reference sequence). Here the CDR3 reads CASSSIPIMYQETQYF. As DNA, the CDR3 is TGTGCCAGCAGTTCTATCCCTATCATGTACCAAGAGACCCAGTACTTC.

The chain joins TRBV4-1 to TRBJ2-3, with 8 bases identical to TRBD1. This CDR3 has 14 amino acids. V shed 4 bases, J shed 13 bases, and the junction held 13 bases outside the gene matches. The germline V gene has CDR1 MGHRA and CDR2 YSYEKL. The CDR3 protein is CASSLYTGGGLEYF. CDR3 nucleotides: TGCGCCAGCAGCCTATATACAGGGGGAGGACTGGAGTATTTT.

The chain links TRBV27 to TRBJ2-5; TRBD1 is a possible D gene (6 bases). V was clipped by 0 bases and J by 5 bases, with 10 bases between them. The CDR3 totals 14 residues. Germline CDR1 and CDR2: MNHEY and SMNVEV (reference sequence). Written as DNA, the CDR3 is TGTGCCAGCAGTTTATCGAAGAGGGGGGAGACCCAGTACTTC. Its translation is CASSLSKRGETQYF.

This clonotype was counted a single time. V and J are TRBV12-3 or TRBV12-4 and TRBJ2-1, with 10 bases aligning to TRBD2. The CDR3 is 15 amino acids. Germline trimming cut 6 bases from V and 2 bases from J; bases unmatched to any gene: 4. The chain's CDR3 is CASRPGTSAYNEQFF. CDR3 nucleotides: TGTGCCAGCAGACCCGGGACTAGCGCCTACAATGAGCAGTTCTTC.

In nucleotides, the CDR3 is TGTGCCAGCAGTGAAAGGCAGGGGGACGAGCAGTACTTC. Its translation: CASSERQGDEQYF. The chain is built from TRBV25-1 and TRBJ2-7, with 7 bases lining up with TRBD1. Losses at the gene ends were 2 bases for V and 5 bases for J; bases not matched to a gene: 3. The CDR3 spans 13 residues. The V gene's germline CDR1 is MGHDK and CDR2 SYGVNS.

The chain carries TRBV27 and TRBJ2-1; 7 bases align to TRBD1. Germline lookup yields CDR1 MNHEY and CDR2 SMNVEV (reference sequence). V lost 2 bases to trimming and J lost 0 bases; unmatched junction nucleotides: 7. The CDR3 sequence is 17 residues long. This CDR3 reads CASSLGMTGSSYNEQFF. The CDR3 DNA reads TGTGCCAGCAGTTTAGGCATGACAGGGAGCTCCTACAATGAGCAGTTCTTC.

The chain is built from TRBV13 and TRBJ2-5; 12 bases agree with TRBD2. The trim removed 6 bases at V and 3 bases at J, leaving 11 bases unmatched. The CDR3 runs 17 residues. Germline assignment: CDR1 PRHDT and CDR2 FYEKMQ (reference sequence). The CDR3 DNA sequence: TGTGCCAGCAGTTCTAGGGCTAGCGGGGGGGCCGAAGAGACCCAGTACTTC. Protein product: CASSSRASGGAEETQYF.

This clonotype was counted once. Written as DNA, the CDR3 is TGTGCCAGCAGCTTCCTAGCGGGAGATACGCAGTATTTT. Residues: CASSFLAGDTQYF. The rearrangement links TRBV5-4 to TRBJ2-3; 8 bases are shared with TRBD2. Per germline, CDR1 SGHNT and CDR2 YYREEE (reference sequence). This CDR3 comprises 13 residues. V was pared by 2 bases and J by 5 bases, with 1 base of the junction left unmatched.

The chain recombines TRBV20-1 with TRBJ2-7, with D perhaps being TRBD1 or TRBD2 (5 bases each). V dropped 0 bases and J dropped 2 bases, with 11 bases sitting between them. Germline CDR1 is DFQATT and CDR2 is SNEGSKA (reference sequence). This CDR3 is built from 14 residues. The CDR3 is CSARDPGDPYEQYF. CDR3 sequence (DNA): TGCAGTGCTAGAGATCCCGGGGACCCCTACGAGCAGTACTTC.

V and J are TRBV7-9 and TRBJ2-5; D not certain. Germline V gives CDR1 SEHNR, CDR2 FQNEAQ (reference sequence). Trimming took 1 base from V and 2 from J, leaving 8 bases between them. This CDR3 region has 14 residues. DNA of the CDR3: TGTGCCAGCAGCTTAGATTTGCGTCAAGAGACCCAGTACTTC. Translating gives CASSLDLRQETQYF.

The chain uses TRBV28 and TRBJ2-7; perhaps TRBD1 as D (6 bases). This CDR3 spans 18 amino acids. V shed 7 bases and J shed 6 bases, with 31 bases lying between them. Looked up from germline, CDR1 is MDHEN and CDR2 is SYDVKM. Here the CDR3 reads CASTYYRALGTDGSEQYF. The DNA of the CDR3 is TGTGCCAGCACTTATTACAGGGCCCTGGGAACGGATGGGTCCGAGCAGTACTTC.

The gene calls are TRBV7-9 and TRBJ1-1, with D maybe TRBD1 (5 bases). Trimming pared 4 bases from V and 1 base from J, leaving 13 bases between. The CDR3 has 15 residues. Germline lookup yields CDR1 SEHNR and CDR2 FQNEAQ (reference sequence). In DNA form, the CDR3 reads TGTGCCAGCAGCTCCAAAGTGCAGGGGAACACTGAAGCTTTCTTT. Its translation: CASSSKVQGNTEAFF.

CDR3 in DNA: TGTGCCAGCAGTTTATCCGGGCAGGGGGCGCGAACCGGGGAGCTGTTTTTT. The encoded protein is CASSLSGQGARTGELFF. The chain employs TRBV27 and TRBJ2-2; 8 nucleotides align to TRBD1. The germline CDR1 and CDR2 sequences are MNHEY and SMNVEV (reference sequence). The J segment lost 5 bases and the V segment lost 0 bases, leaving 8 bases of the junction unmatched. The CDR3 spans 17 residues.

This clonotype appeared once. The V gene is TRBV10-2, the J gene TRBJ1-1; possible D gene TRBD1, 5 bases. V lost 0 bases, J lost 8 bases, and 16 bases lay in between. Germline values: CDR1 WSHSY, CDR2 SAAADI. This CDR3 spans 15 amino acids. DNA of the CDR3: TGCGCCAGCAGTGAGTCGCCCGGTGGAGGGGCCGAAGCTTTCTTT. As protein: CASSESPGGGAEAFF.

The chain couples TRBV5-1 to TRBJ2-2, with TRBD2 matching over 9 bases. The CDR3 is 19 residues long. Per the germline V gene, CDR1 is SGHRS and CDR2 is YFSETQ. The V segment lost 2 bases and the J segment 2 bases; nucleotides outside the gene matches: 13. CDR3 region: CASSFPRTSDQLNTGELFF. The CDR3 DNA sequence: TGCGCCAGCAGCTTCCCTAGGACTAGCGACCAACTTAACACCGGGGAGCTGTTTTTT.

The CDR3 DNA sequence: TGCGCCAGCAGCTTGCCTCCTGAGCGGGAGATCACAGATACGCAGTATTTT. Protein sequence: CASSLPPEREITDTQYF. This chain links TRBV5-1 with TRBJ2-3; 8 positions agree with TRBD2. The trim removed 1 base at V and 2 bases at J, leaving 9 bases unmatched. Per the germline V gene, CDR1 is SGHRS and CDR2 is YFSETQ. The CDR3 contains 17 residues. Based on the CDR3 plus reference TRBV5-1 and TRBJ2-3, the full variable domain is KAGVTQTPRYLIKTRGQQVTLSCSPISGHRSVSWYQQTPGQGLQFLFEYFSETQRNKGNFPGRFSGRQFSNSRSEMNVSTLELGDSALYLCASSLPPEREITDTQYFGPGTRLTVL.

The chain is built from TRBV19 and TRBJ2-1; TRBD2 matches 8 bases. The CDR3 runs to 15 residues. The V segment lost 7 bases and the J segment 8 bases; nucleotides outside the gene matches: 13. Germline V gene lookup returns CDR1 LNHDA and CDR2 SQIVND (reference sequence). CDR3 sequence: CASTVAGSNWDEQFF. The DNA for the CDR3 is TGTGCCAGTACCGTAGCGGGGTCGAACTGGGATGAGCAGTTCTTC.